The present T cell receptor beta chain was sequenced within a study of T cell responses to AZD1222 COVID-19 vaccine. Study results and caveats: Variant regions that are unmutated are reportedly the target of nearly half of spike-specific TCRs.

Libraries were prepared by immunoSEQ multiplex PCR; TCRdb keeps only in-frame clonotypes and omits some of them. The profile shows 95,000 to 100,000 clones, approximately 88% of them singletons. Notes on this clone: Antigen: not known.

The CDR3 consists of 15 residues. The chain has TRBV21-1 and TRBJ1-2; the DNA was not compared with TRBD1, the D call given in the table. TRBV21-1 is deemed a pseudogene. This material consisted of peripheral blood, taken 28 days after the second AZD1222 dose. This clonotype was sampled from an adult who received the AZD1222 COVID-19 vaccine. The CDR3 region has the DNA TGTGCCAGCAGCAACCAAACAGTACCCACCTATGGCTACACCTTC. Amino acids: CASSNQTVPTYGYTF.